These T cell receptor beta chains were read from a single sample in a study of CD8+CD57+ T cells in acquired aplastic anemia. TCRdb re-called the reads with MiXCR, one entry per CDR3 protein. The table has about 210,000 distinct CDR3 sequences, around 32% seen once; the top ten hold 1.1%. The sample comprised sorted CD4+, CD8+, or CD8+CD57+ T cells (not recorded which) from PBMCs. These TCRs come from a human donor in good health, serving as a control. Both conserved end residues are part of each CDR3. D genes are given only for firm matches. Size is stated for part of the rows, as once, few or many counts, or as a class when the clone is expanded.

v_call,clone_size,d_call,j_call,cdr3_nt,cdr3_aa
TRBV12-3/TRBV12-4,few,-,TRBJ2-1,TGTGCCAGCAGTTTTGATTCCTACAATGAGCAGTTCTTC,CASSFDSYNEQFF
TRBV3-1,-,TRBD2,TRBJ2-6,TGTGCCAGCAGCCCGGGGAGGGAGGTCCTGACTTTC,CASSPGREVLTF
TRBV6-1,-,-,TRBJ1-1,TGTGCCATCAGTGAGCCGCCTGACACTGAAGCTTTCTTT,CAISEPPDTEAFF
TRBV24-1,many,TRBD2,TRBJ2-2,TGTGCCACCAGTGATCCCAGCCTAGCGGGAATGAACGGGGAGCTGTTTTTT,CATSDPSLAGMNGELFF
TRBV2,-,-,TRBJ1-2,TGTGCCAGCAAAAAGGGGCATAACTATGGCTACACCTTC,CASKKGHNYGYTF
TRBV20-1,many,TRBD1,TRBJ1-1,TGCAGTGCTTTCCGGACAGGGTGGAACACTGAAGCTTTCTTT,CSAFRTGWNTEAFF
TRBV19,-,-,TRBJ1-5,TGTGCCAGTAGTATAAACAGGGCCCAGCCCCAGCATTTT,CASSINRAQPQHF
TRBV2,many,TRBD1,TRBJ1-2,TGTGCCAGCGGGACGGGACAGGGTAGCTATGGCTACACCTTC,CASGTGQGSYGYTF
TRBV15,many,TRBD2,TRBJ2-7,TGTGCCACCAGCAGAGGATCGGGACTAGGCCCCTACGAGCAGTACTTC,CATSRGSGLGPYEQYF
TRBV27,many,-,TRBJ1-5,TGTGCCAGCAGTTTGAGGGGGGGCAATCAGCCCCAGCATTTT,CASSLRGGNQPQHF
TRBV20-1,few,TRBD2,TRBJ2-1,TGCAGTGCTGGAAAATCGGGACTAGCGTATTCCGATGAGCAGTTCTTC,CSAGKSGLAYSDEQFF
TRBV5-5,-,TRBD2,TRBJ2-3,TGTGCCAGCAGCTTCGCAGCGGGGAGCTCAGATACGCAGTATTTT,CASSFAAGSSDTQYF
TRBV5-1,-,TRBD1,TRBJ1-1,TGCGCCAGCAGCTTGGTTGTGACAGGGTTCGCTGAAGCTTTCTTT,CASSLVVTGFAEAFF
TRBV7-9,many,TRBD1,TRBJ1-6,TGTGCCAGCTGCTTGTATACAGGGGGATATTCACCCCTCCACTTT,CASCLYTGGYSPLHF
TRBV11-2,few,-,TRBJ1-5,TGTGCCAGCAGCTTAGATCGACTCGGACTCTATCAGCCCCAGCATTTT,CASSLDRLGLYQPQHF
TRBV4-2,few,-,TRBJ2-1,TGTGCCAGCAGCCAAGATATACATTCCTACAATGAGCAGTTCTTC,CASSQDIHSYNEQFF
TRBV30,few,-,TRBJ1-5,TGTGCCTGGAGTGTAGGAAACAATCAGCCCCAGCATTTT,CAWSVGNNQPQHF
TRBV19,-,-,TRBJ2-7,TGTGCCAGTATTAAACCCCCGGGACAAGTGAGCTGGCAGTACTTC,CASIKPPGQVSWQYF